This TCR beta chain was identified in a study of Ad26.COV2.S vaccination and SARS-CoV-2 variants. Looking at the study overall: In the COV1001 trial, the donor was in the Ad26.COV2.S arm. The study gave Ad26.COV2.S intramuscularly, once or twice 56 days apart. Regarding the study as a whole: The breadth of spike-specific CD8+ and CD4+ T cell responses after vaccination was reportedly substantial.

Sample treatment: roughly 18 received Ad26.COV2.S at low or high dose, single or two shots; about 5 received placebo; per-sample allocation not given. The samples date from day 63 after the first vaccine or placebo injection. As its vector, the vaccine had Ad26, which expressed Wuhan-strain SARS-CoV-2 spike. Measured with immunoSEQ multiplex PCR; TCRdb has only the in-frame clones, and not every one. The sample lists over 400,000 clones; 75% to 90% were seen once. V lost 8 bases to trimming and J lost 6 bases; unmatched junction nucleotides: 11. Per germline, CDR1 KGHSH and CDR2 LQKENI. This CDR3 has 15 residues. Turning to this clone: Antigen: not known.

J is TRBJ2-1 and V is TRBV18; 9 bases agree with TRBD2. The TCR was taken from a person between 18 and 65 years old who received the Ad26.COV2.S COVID-19 vaccine or a placebo. The starting material was peripheral blood, obtained in a trial of Ad26.COV2.S vaccine versus placebo. CDR3 nucleotides: TGTGCCAGCCAAGGGGTTAGCGGGGGACCCAATGAGCAGTTCTTC. It codes for CASQGVSGGPNEQFF.